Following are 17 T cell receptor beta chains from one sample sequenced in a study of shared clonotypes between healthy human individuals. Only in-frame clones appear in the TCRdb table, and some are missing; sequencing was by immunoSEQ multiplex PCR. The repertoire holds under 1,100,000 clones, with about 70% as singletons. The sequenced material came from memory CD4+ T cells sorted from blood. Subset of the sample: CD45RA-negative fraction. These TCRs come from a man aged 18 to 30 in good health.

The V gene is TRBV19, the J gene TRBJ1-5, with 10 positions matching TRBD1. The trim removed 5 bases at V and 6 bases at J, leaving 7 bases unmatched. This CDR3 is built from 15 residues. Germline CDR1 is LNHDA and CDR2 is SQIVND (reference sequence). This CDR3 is CASSPGTGVFQPQHF. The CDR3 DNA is TGTGCCAGTAGTCCCGGGACAGGGGTTTTTCAGCCCCAGCATTTT. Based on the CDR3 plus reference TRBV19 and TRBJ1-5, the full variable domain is DGGITQSPKYLFRKEGQNVTLSCEQNLNHDAMYWYRQDPGQGLRLIYYSQIVNDFQKGDIAEGYSVSREKKESFPLTVTSAQKNPTAFYLCASSPGTGVFQPQHFGDGTRLSIL.

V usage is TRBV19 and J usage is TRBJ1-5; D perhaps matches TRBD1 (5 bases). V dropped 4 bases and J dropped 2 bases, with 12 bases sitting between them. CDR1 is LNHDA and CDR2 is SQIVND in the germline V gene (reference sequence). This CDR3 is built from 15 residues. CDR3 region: CASSNQGGGNQPQHF. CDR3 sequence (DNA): TGTGCCAGTAGTAATCAGGGCGGAGGCAATCAGCCCCAGCATTTT.

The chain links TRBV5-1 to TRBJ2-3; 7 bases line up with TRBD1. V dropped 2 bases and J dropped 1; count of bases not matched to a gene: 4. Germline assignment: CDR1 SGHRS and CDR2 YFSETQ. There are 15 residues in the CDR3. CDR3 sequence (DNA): TGCGCCAGCAGCTTTGGACAGGCTCGCACAGATACGCAGTATTTT. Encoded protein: CASSFGQARTDTQYF.

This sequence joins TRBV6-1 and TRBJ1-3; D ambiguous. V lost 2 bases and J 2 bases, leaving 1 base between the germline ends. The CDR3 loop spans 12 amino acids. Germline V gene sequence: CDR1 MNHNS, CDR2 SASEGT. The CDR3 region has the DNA TGTGCCAGCAGTGAAACTGGAAACACCATATATTTT. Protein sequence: CASSETGNTIYF.

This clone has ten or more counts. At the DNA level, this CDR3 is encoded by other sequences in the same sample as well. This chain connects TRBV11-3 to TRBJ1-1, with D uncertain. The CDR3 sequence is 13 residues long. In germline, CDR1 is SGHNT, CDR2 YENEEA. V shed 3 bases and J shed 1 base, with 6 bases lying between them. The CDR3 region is CASSLTENTEAFF. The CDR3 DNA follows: TGTGCCAGCAGCTTGACTGAGAACACTGAAGCTTTCTTT.

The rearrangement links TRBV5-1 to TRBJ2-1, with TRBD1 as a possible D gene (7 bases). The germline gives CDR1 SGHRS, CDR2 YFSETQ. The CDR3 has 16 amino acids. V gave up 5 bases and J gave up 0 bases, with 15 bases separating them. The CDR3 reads CASRPGGTASYNEQFF. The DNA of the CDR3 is TGCGCCAGCAGGCCAGGGGGGACCGCCTCCTACAATGAGCAGTTCTTC.

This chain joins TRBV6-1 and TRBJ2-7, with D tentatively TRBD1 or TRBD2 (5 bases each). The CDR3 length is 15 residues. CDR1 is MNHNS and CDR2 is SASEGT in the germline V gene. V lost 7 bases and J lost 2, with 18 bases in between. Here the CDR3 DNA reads TGTGCCAGCACCCGGGACGGGGCCCAGACCTACGAGCAGTACTTC. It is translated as CASTRDGAQTYEQYF.

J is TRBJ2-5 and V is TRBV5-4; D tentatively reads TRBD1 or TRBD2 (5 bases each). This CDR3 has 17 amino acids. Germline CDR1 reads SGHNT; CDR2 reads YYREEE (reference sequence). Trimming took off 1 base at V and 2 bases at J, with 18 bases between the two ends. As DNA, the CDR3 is TGTGCCAGCAGCTTGTGGGACCGAGGGGCCATTCAAGAGACCCAGTACTTC. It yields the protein CASSLWDRGAIQETQYF.

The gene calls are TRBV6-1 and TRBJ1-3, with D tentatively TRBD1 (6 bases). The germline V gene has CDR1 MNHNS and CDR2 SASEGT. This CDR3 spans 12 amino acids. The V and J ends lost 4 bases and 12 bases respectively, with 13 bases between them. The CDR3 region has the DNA TGTGCCAGCAGTGTCAGGGGCGGCGACATATATTTT. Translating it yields CASSVRGGDIYF.

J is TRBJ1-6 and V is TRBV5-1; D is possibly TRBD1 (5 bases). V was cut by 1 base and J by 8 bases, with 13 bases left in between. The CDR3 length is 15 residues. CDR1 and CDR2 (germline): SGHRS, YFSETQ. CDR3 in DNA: TGCGCCAGCAGCTTGCGTCCAGGGAAGGATTCACCCCTCCACTTT. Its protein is CASSLRPGKDSPLHF.

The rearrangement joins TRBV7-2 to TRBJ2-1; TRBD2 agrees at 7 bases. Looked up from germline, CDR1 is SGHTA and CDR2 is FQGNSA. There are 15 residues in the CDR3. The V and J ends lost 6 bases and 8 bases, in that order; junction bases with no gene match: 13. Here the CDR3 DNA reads TGTGCCAGCAGAGACCCTTGGGGGGGGTATGATGAGCAGTTCTTC. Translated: CASRDPWGGYDEQFF.

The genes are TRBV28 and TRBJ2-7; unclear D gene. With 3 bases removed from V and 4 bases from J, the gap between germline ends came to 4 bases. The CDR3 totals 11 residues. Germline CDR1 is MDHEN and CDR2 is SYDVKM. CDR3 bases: TGTGCCAGCAGTTTGGTTTACGAGCAGTACTTC. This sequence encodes CASSLVYEQYF.

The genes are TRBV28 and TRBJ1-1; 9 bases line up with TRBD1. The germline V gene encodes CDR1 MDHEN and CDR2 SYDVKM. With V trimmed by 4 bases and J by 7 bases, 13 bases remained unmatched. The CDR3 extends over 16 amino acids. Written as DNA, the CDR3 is TGTGCCAGCAGTTCCCATGAGACCGGGACAGGGCATGAAGCTTTCTTT. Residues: CASSSHETGTGHEAFF.

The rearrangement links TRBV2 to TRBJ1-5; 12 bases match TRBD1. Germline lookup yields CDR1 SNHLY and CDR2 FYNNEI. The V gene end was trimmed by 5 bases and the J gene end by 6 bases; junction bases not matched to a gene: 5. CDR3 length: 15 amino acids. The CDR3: CASSRDRGPSQPQHF. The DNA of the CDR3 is TGTGCCAGCAGTCGGGACAGGGGGCCGAGTCAGCCCCAGCATTTT.

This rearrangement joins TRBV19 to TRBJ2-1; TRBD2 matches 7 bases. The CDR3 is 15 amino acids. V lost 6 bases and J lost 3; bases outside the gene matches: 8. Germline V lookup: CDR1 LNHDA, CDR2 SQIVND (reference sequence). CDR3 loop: CASRKAGNNYNEQFF. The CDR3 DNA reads TGTGCCAGTAGAAAAGCGGGAAACAACTACAATGAGCAGTTCTTC.

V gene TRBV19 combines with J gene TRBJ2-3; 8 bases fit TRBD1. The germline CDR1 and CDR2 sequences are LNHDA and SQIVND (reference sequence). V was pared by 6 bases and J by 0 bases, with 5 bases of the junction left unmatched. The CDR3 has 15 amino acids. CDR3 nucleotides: TGTGCCAGTAGCCGGACAGGGTCTAGCACAGATACGCAGTATTTT. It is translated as CASSRTGSSTDTQYF.

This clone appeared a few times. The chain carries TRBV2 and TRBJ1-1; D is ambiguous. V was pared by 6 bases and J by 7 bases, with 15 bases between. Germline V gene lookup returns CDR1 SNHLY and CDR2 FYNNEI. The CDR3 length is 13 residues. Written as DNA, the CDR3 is TGTGCCAGCAGCCCGGTGGTAGGACGTGAAGCTTTCTTT. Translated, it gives CASSPVVGREAFF.